The 8 T cell receptor beta chains below come from one sample, sequenced in a study of T cells in Graves' hyperthyroidism and ophthalmopathy. The source material, RNA transcripts, was used to amplify TCR beta CDR3 regions. An initial round of RT-PCR targeting the TCR CDR3 relied on the HTBI primer set. TCRdb redid the calling of the multiplex PCR reads with MiXCR, one entry per CDR3 protein. Counted here are about 380,000 distinct CDR3 sequences, approximately 13% occurring once; the ten biggest clones make up around 21%. Sequenced material: blood. These receptors were obtained from a man younger than 40 with Graves' hyperthyroidism that later progressed to Graves' ophthalmopathy.

This clonotype was counted between two and nine times. V is TRBV7-9 and J is TRBJ2-1; D assignment may be TRBD1 or TRBD2 (6 bases each). The germline CDR1 and CDR2 sequences are SEHNR and FQNEAQ (reference sequence). This CDR3 has 16 amino acids. V was cut by 5 bases and J by 5 bases, with 19 bases left in between. CDR3 sequence (DNA): TGTGCCAGCAGCCGAAGTGGGGGGCCTAGAAACAATGAGCAGTTCTTC. It encodes CASSRSGGPRNNEQFF.

The rearrangement uses TRBV2 and TRBJ2-7; 12 bases fit TRBD1. The V gene end was trimmed by 2 bases and the J gene end by 1 base; junction bases not matched to a gene: 6. This CDR3 comprises 17 residues. Germline V gene lookup returns CDR1 SNHLY and CDR2 FYNNEI. The CDR3 coding sequence is TGTGCCAGCAGTGAATTCGGGACAGGGGGCGCGTCCTACGAGCAGTACTTC. It codes for CASSEFGTGGASYEQYF. Supplemented by reference TRBV2 and TRBJ2-7, the full variable domain reads EPEVTQTPSHQVTQMGQEVILRCVPISNHLYFYWYRQILGQKVEFLVSFYNNEISEKSEIFDDQFSVERPDGSNFTLKIRSTKLEDSAMYFCASSEFGTGGASYEQYFGPGTRLTVT.

This clonotype was detected a few times. The chain uses TRBV6-1 and TRBJ2-5; D unclear. The CDR3 is 13 residues long. Germline lookup yields CDR1 MNHNS and CDR2 SASEGT. The V gene lost 6 bases and the J gene lost 5 bases, with 13 bases spanning the gap. This CDR3 is CASSTIRGETQYF. Here the CDR3 DNA reads TGTGCCAGCAGCACCATTCGCGGTGAGACCCAGTACTTC.

This clonotype was counted at least ten times. The rearrangement joins TRBV12-3 or TRBV12-4 to TRBJ2-3, with unresolved D. CDR3 length: 11 residues. V dropped 6 bases and J dropped 4 bases, with 5 bases sitting between them. Here the CDR3 reads CASSLADTQYF. DNA for the CDR3: TGTGCCAGCAGCTTGGCAGATACGCAGTATTTT.

This clonotype has ten or more counts. This sequence joins TRBV15 and TRBJ2-3, with 8 positions matching TRBD2. The CDR3 runs 15 residues. The germline gives CDR1 LNHNV, CDR2 YYDKDF (reference sequence). V lost 1 base and J lost 5; bases outside the gene matches: 5. The CDR3 protein is CATSRVGGAGDTQYF. CDR3 sequence (DNA): TGTGCCACCAGCAGAGTCGGGGGGGCTGGAGATACGCAGTATTTT.

This clonotype was seen many times. V usage is TRBV10-3 and J usage is TRBJ1-5; possible D gene TRBD1, 6 bases. The CDR3 is made up of 14 amino acids. The V gene's germline CDR1 is ENHRY and CDR2 SYGVKD. Between the trimmed V and J ends, which lost 2 bases and 7 bases, there was a span of 12 bases. Written as DNA, the CDR3 is TGTGCCATCAGTGAGGCGGGGGGCTTACAGCCCCAGCATTTT. Amino acid sequence: CAISEAGGLQPQHF.

This clonotype was observed a few times. The chain combines TRBV7-2 with TRBJ1-5; D gene unclear. The V and J ends lost 3 bases and 4 bases respectively, with 7 bases between them. The CDR3 covers 13 residues. CDR1 and CDR2 (germline): SGHTA, FQGNSA. CDR3: CASSFRRNQPQHF. CDR3 coding DNA: TGTGCCAGCAGCTTCCGCCGAAATCAGCCCCAGCATTTT.

In the case of this clonotype: This may be a read error, as it is one base from a much larger clone. CDR3 protein: CASSEASGNTMYF. Here the CDR3 DNA reads TGTGCCAGCAGTGAGGCCTCTGGAAACACCATGTATTTT. The chain combines TRBV6-1 with TRBJ1-3; D gene ambiguous. From germline, CDR1 is MNHNS and CDR2 SASEGT. The length of the CDR3 is 13 residues.